The 6 T cell receptor beta chains listed next were all sequenced from one sample in a study of neurological immune-mediated disorders. A single record per CDR3 protein comes from TCRdb applying MiXCR to the 5' RACE reads. Of 52,000 or so distinct CDR3 sequences in the sample, around 3.8% were seen once. The source material was CD4+ T cells from blood. The receptors here all came from a woman in her forties with multiple sclerosis.

In its sample, this clonotype was seen many times. The CDR3 DNA reads as TGCGCCAGCAGCGAAGGAGGTACAGCCAATAATTCACCCCTCCACTTT. Amino acid sequence: CASSEGGTANNSPLHF. The chain joins TRBV5-1 to TRBJ1-6, with D uncertain. CDR1 is SGHRS, CDR2 YFSETQ, per germline. The CDR3 is made up of 16 amino acids. Trimming stripped 4 bases from V and 5 bases from J, with 16 bases between.

This clonotype was counted many times. The chain recombines TRBV7-9 with TRBJ1-1, with D possibly TRBD1 on 6 matching bases. The CDR3 sequence is 15 residues long. Germline V lookup: CDR1 SEHNR, CDR2 FQNEAQ (reference sequence). Trimming cost V 5 bases and J 0 bases, with 13 bases left between them. CDR3 in amino acids: CASSKRQDLNTEAFF. CDR3 DNA sequence: TGTGCCAGCAGCAAACGACAGGACCTGAACACTGAAGCTTTCTTT.

The sample holds many counts of this clonotype. The CDR3 loop is CASSLQAVNYEQYF. The CDR3 DNA is TGCGCCAGCAGCCTCCAGGCTGTGAACTACGAGCAGTACTTC. V usage is TRBV5-1 and J usage is TRBJ2-7; D remains ambiguous. CDR3 length equals 14 residues. Germline V gene data show CDR1 as SGHRS and CDR2 as YFSETQ. Trimming pared 4 bases from V and 3 bases from J, leaving 14 bases between. The complete variable domain, with remaining parts taken from reference TRBV5-1 and TRBJ2-7, reads KAGVTQTPRYLIKTRGQQVTLSCSPISGHRSVSWYQQTPGQGLQFLFEYFSETQRNKGNFPGRFSGRQFSNSRSEMNVSTLELGDSALYLCASSLQAVNYEQYFGPGTRLTVT.

The table lists this clonotype with many counts. The V call is TRBV5-6, the J call TRBJ2-3; 9 bases fit TRBD2. The CDR3 runs 18 residues. CDR1 is SGHDT, CDR2 YYEEEE, per germline. V lost 2 bases to trimming and J lost 2 bases; unmatched junction nucleotides: 12. CDR3 nucleotides: TGTGCCAGCAGCTTCCTTGTGCGGGGGGGGCTTTTCACAGATACGCAGTATTTT. This sequence encodes CASSFLVRGGLFTDTQYF.

This clonotype was observed many times. This chain joins TRBV10-3 and TRBJ2-1; no definite D call. The CDR3 runs to 13 residues. The ends were cut back, 7 bases at V and 0 bases at J, with 7 bases in the middle. CDR1 and CDR2 from the germline V gene are ENHRY and SYGVKD. In DNA, the CDR3 is TGTGCCATCACCCAAAGCTCCTACAATGAGCAGTTCTTC. Translated: CAITQSSYNEQFF.

In its sample, this clonotype was seen many times. The chain joins TRBV9 to TRBJ1-1; no clear D. V dropped 4 bases and J dropped 1 base, with 11 bases sitting between them. This CDR3 comprises 14 residues. Germline V gene data show CDR1 as SGDLS and CDR2 as YYNGEE. The CDR3 sequence: CASSLTPANTEAFF. The DNA of the CDR3 is TGTGCCAGCAGCTTAACACCTGCGAACACTGAAGCTTTCTTT.